The text below deals with one T cell receptor beta chain. The data are from a study of OX40 agonist ivuxolimab in advanced cancers. Study overall: With a range of roughly 20 to 85, age averaged about 58 years, and around 80% were male. Partial responses were recorded for three patients, including one with hepatocellular carcinoma and two with cutaneous melanoma.

Sequenced by immunoSEQ multiplex PCR; TCRdb stores in-frame clones only, minus some. The data show approximately 61,000 clones, with around 91% seen just once and 18% held by the top ten. The receptor's source is an adult with an advanced solid tumor such as melanoma, head and neck, liver or kidney cancer. The source material was CD4+ or CD8+ T cells sorted from blood, sampled in a trial of the OX40 agonist ivuxolimab.

The CDR3 loop is CASSLWANQPQHF. For the CDR3, the DNA is TGTGCCAGCAGTTTGTGGGCCAATCAGCCCCAGCATTTT. V is TRBV28 and J is TRBJ1-5; D not resolved. Germline loops: CDR1 MDHEN, CDR2 SYDVKM. Trimming took 3 bases from V and 3 from J, leaving 6 bases between them. The CDR3 contains 13 residues.